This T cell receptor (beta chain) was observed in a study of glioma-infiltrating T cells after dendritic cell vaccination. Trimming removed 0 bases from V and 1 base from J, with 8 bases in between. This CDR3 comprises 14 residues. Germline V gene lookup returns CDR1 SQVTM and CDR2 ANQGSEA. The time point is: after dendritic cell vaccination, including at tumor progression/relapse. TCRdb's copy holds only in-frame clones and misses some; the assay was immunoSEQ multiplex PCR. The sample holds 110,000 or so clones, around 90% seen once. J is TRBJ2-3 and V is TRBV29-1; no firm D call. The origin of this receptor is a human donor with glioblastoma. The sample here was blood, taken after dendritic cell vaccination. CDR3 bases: TGCAGCGTTGAAGAGGCAGAGGGCACAGATACGCAGTATTTT. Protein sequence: CSVEEAEGTDTQYF.